This TCR beta chain was found in a study of cytomegalovirus exposure and HLA in healthy donors. Looked up from germline, CDR1 is MDHEN and CDR2 is SYDVKM. CDR3 size: 13 residues. Trimming stripped 4 bases from V and 3 bases from J, with 10 bases between. Researchers ran the PCR with 60 Vbeta and 13 Jbeta primers. The method was immunoSEQ multiplex PCR; TCRdb's version includes in-frame clones alone and lacks a portion of them. This sample has roughly 160,000 clones, with about 80% found just once. Sequencing was carried out using PBMCs. The chain is built from TRBV28 and TRBJ2-7, with TRBD2 as a possible D gene (6 bases). This sequence originates from a man aged 25-45 years in good health and CMV-seronegative. CDR3 sequence reads: CASSYGGDYEQYF. CDR3 sequence (DNA): TGTGCCAGCAGTTACGGCGGGGACTACGAGCAGTACTTC.